The clone carrying this T cell receptor (beta chain) was picked up a small number of times. These data belong to a study of T-cell memory formation after mild COVID-19. V was cut by 6 bases and J by 8 bases, with 20 bases left in between. Per the germline V gene, CDR1 is SEHNR and CDR2 is FQNEAQ (reference sequence). The CDR3 length is 15 residues. TCR alpha and TCR beta cDNA libraries carrying sample barcodes and UMIs were produced by 5'RACE using constant-segment primers. MiXCR was run by TCRdb on the 5' RACE reads, yielding one entry per CDR3 protein. The data hold under 550,000 distinct CDR3 sequences, with 18% observed a single time.

The source material was PBMCs or a T cell subset sorted from them (not recorded which). The chain carries TRBV7-9 and TRBJ2-1; D may match TRBD1 or TRBD2 (5 bases each). The clonotype comes from an adult woman who had mild COVID-19 (a few samples of this study predate the infection). Cell type and time point are not known. For the CDR3, the DNA is TGTGCCAGCAGGTCGGCAGCGGCAGGGCCCCATGAGCAGTTCTTC. Protein product: CASRSAAAGPHEQFF.